Sequencing of this TCR beta chain was carried out in a study of cytomegalovirus exposure and HLA in healthy donors. Study outcomes and limitations: An analysis was carried out at a later point. It showed that HLA-associated TCR beta chains were more clonally expanded than equally common non-associated chains. A later analysis reportedly identified an Asian-associated ancestry cluster as carrying fewer N-insertions than the roughly 670-donor mean. In vitro data verified a few CMV-associated chains as specific for CMV antigens.

Trimming cost V 0 bases and J 4 bases, with 5 bases left between them. Germline V lookup: CDR1 SGDLS, CDR2 YYNGEE. The CDR3 contains 13 residues. Points on this clone: The target antigen is unknown. The sample contains more than one DNA sequence encoding this CDR3.

The PCR employed 60 Vbeta primers together with 13 Jbeta primers. In the original workflow: Later, an analysis found about 83 million unique TCR beta chains, and around 10 million of these were shared. Assay used: immunoSEQ multiplex PCR; TCRdb lists only in-frame clones, some missing. The V and J calls and the clone size are those of that table, but D and trimming were determined from the DNA. The table records about 110,000 clones, about 76% of them present only once. The sample comprised PBMCs. The chain carries TRBV9 and TRBJ1-3; D not resolved. The sequence derives from a woman in her forties or fifties in good health and CMV-seropositive. The CDR3 reads CASSVGQGNTIYF. In nucleotides, the CDR3 is TGTGCCAGCAGCGTAGGTCAGGGAAACACCATATATTTT.